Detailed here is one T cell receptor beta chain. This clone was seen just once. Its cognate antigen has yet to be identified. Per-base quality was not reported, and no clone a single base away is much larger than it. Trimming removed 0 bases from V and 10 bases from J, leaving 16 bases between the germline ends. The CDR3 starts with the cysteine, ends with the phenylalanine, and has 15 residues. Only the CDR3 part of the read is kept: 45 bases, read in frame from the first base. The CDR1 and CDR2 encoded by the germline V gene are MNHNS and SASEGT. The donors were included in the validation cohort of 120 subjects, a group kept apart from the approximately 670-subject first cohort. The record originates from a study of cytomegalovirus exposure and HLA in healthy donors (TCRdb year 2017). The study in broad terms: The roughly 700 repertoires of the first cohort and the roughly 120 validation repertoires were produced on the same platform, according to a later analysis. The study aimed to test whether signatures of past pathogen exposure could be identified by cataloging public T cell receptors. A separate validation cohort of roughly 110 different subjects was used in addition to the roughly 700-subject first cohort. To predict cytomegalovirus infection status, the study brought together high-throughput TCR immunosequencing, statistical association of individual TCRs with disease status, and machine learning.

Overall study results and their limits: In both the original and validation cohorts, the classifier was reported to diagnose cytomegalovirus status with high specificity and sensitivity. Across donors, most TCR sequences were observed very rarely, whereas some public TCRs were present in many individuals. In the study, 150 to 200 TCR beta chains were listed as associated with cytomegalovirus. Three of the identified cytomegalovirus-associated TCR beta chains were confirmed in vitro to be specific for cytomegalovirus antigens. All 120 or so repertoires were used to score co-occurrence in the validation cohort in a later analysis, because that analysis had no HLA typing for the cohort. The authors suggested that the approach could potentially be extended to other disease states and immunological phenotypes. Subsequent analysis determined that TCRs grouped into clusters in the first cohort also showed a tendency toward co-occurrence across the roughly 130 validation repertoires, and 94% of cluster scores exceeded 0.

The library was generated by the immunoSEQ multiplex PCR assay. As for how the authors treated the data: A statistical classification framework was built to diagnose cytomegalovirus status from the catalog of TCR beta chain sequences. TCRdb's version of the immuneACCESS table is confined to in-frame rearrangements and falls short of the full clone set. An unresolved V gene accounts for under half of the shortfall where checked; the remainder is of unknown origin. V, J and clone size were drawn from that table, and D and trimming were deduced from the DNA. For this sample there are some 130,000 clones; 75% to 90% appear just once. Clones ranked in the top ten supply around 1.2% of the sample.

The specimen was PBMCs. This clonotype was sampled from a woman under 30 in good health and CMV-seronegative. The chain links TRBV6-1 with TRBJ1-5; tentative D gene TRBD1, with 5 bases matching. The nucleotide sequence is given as TGTGCCAGCAGTGAAGCGACAGACAATCGGCTACCCCAGCATTTT. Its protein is CASSEATDNRLPQHF.